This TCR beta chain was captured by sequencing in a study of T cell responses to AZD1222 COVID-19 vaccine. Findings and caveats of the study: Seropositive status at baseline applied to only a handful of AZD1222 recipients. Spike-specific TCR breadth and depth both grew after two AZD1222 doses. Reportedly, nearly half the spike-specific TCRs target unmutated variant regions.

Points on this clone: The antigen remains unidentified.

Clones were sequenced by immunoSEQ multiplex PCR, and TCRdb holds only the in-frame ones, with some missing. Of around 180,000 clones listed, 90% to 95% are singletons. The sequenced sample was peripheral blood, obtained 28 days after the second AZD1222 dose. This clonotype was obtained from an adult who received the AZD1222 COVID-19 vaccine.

In DNA form, the CDR3 reads TGTGCCAGCAGGACAGGGGGCTTTGAGACCCAGTACTTC. Translated: CASRTGGFETQYF. The chain combines TRBV6-5 with TRBJ2-5; 10 bases line up with TRBD1. Germline assignment: CDR1 MNHEY and CDR2 SVGAGI. The CDR3 is made up of 13 amino acids. V lost 6 bases, J lost 5 bases, and 3 bases stayed unmatched.